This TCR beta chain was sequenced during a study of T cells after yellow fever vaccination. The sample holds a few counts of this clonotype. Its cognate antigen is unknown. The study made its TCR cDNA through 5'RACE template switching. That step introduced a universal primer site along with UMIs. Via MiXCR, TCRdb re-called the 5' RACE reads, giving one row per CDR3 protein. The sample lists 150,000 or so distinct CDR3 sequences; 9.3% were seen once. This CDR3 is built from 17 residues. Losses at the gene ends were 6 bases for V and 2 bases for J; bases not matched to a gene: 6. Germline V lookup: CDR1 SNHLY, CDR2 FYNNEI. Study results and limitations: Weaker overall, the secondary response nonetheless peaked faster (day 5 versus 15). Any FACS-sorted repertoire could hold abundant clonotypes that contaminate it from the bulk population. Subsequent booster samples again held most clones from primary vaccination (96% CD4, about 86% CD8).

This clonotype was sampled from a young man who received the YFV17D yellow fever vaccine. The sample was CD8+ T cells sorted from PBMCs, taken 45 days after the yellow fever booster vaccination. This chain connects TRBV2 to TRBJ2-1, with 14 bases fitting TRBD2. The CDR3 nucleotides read TGTGCCAGCAGAGGACTAGCGGGGGGCCGGCCCTACAATGAGCAGTTCTTC. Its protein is CASRGLAGGRPYNEQFF.